Listed here are 4 T cell receptor beta chains from one sample, sequenced in a study of read filtering for tumor transcriptome and immune sequencing. Molecular barcoded adaptors covering alpha/delta and beta/gamma chains were used on approximately 400 ng RNA. A single record per CDR3 protein comes from TCRdb applying MiXCR to the reads. The table lists about 90,000 distinct CDR3 sequences, 9% to 15% of them singletons. Sequenced sample: a population of CD138-negative cells sorted from bone marrow. Every receptor here comes from a donor older than 35 with multiple myeloma.

This clonotype occurred many times. The chain is built from TRBV30 and TRBJ2-7; D tentatively fits TRBD1 or TRBD2 (6 bases each). The germline CDR1 and CDR2 sequences are GTSNPN and SVGIG (reference sequence). V lost 0 bases and J lost 4, with 13 bases in between. The CDR3 extends over 14 amino acids. In nucleotides, the CDR3 is TGTGCCTGGAGTGTCGGGGGCGGGAAGTACGAGCAGTACTTC. This translates into CAWSVGGGKYEQYF.

This clonotype came up many times. This sequence joins TRBV20-1 and TRBJ2-3; TRBD1 might be the D (6 bases). The V gene's germline CDR1 is DFQATT and CDR2 SNEGSKA (reference sequence). The CDR3 totals 15 residues. The ends were cut back, 6 bases at V and 4 bases at J, with 20 bases in the middle. The CDR3 sequence is CSAHGPQGLADTQYF. DNA for the CDR3: TGCAGTGCCCATGGACCGCAGGGGCTGGCAGATACGCAGTATTTT.

This clonotype was counted a single time. It may be a read error: a sequence one base away is much more abundant. The conserved phenylalanine or tryptophan is not found at the CDR3 terminus, so this likely reflects a read error. The chain uses TRBV5-1 and TRBJ2-5, with 13 bases lining up with TRBD2. J was trimmed by 5 bases and V by 0 bases; bases with no gene match: 4. Per germline, CDR1 SGHRS and CDR2 YFSETQ. The CDR3 has 16 residues. The CDR3 region is CASSLGPLAGGETQYI. In DNA, the CDR3 is TGCGCCAGCAGCTTGGGGCCACTAGCGGGAGGGGAGACCCAGTACATC.

This clonotype was recorded many times. The V call is TRBV12-3 or TRBV12-4, the J call TRBJ2-5; the match to TRBD2 covers 12 bases. The length of the CDR3 is 17 residues. The junction had 10 bases not matched to a gene; V was cut back by 3 bases and J by 5 bases. CDR3 coding DNA: TGTGCCAGCAGTTTCCTAGCGGGAGGGCCCGCGCATGAGACCCAGTACTTC. It translates to CASSFLAGGPAHETQYF.